The clone carrying this T cell receptor beta chain has a handful of counts. A much larger clone sits a single nucleotide away, making a read error possible. This sample's time point: newly diagnosed GD, antithyroid drugs for less than 3 months. Construction of the TCR library relied on RNA isolated from PBMCs. Combining iRepertoire HTBI primers with Arm-PCR of CDR3 regions, the authors built TCR beta libraries. TCRdb itself ran the multiplex PCR reads through MiXCR, one entry per CDR3 protein. The sample includes roughly 610,000 distinct CDR3 sequences, around 17% of them seen just once. The data were taken from a study of regulatory T cells in long-lasting Graves disease. Overall study context: Less than 3 months of antithyroid drugs had been taken by newly diagnosed Graves' patients.

The CDR3 is 15 residues long. A further study also used this sample, focusing on T cells in Graves' hyperthyroidism and ophthalmopathy. As reported in that work: The HTBI set primed first-round TCR CDR3 RT-PCR. Ophthalmopathy could be told apart from stable hyperthyroidism with a 13 V-J model.

The chain recombines TRBV12-3 or TRBV12-4 with TRBJ1-2; the match to TRBD1 covers 11 bases. The material was peripheral blood mononuclear cells (PBMCs), obtained at new diagnosis, from a patient treated with antithyroid drugs. The clonotype was recovered from a woman aged 25 to 45 with Graves disease. CDR3 nucleotide sequence: TGTGCCAGCGCTAAGTCCGGGACAGGGGGTTATGACTACACCTTC. It codes for CASAKSGTGGYDYTF.